The sequence of this T cell receptor beta chain was determined in a study of T-cell memory formation after mild COVID-19. Each CDR3 protein gets one entry after TCRdb re-called the 5' RACE reads with MiXCR. The data hold a few hundred thousand distinct CDR3 sequences, with nearly 25% observed a single time. The V gene's germline CDR1 is SGDLS and CDR2 YYNGEE. The CDR3 spans 16 residues. Deletions cut 7 bases from V and 3 bases from J, with 22 bases between. The sequenced sample was PBMCs or a T cell subset sorted from them (not recorded which). V gene TRBV9 combines with J gene TRBJ1-2; D is unresolved. The receptor was isolated from an adult woman who had mild COVID-19 (a few samples of this study predate the infection). Cell type and time point are not known. The chain's CDR3 is CASESPAGKVDYGYTF. CDR3 DNA sequence: TGTGCCAGCGAATCCCCGGCGGGGAAGGTGGACTATGGCTACACCTTC.